This T cell receptor beta chain derives from a study of blood T cells in healthy people across ages. The sample holds a few counts of this clonotype. Its antigen is unknown. The CDR3 loop spans 13 amino acids. Germline assignment: CDR1 DFQATT and CDR2 SNEGSKA (reference sequence). V lost 3 bases and J 1 base, leaving 10 bases between the germline ends. Study-level findings and limits: Fewer expanded clones and more diversity marked long-lived versus aged donors.

Primed by a sample-barcoded 5' primer and a J-beta primer mix, a second PCR proceeded for roughly 7 to 11 cycles. TCRdb independently ran MiXCR on the 5' RACE reads; one entry per CDR3 protein. The data hold 800,000 or so distinct CDR3 sequences, with more than 20% observed a single time. The same sample was also studied in work on T cells of mothers and their children. That publication notes: Regardless of relatedness, pairs show thymic selection shaping TCR recombination output in a similar manner. Related pairs of mothers and children showed slightly higher, non-significant overlap versus unrelated pairs.

The chain is built from TRBV20-1 and TRBJ2-7, with D hard to call. Material: blood. The TCR was taken from a boy aged 10-17 years in good health. The CDR3 loop is CSARGGPSYEQYF. The CDR3 DNA follows: TGCAGTGCTAGGGGTGGGCCTTCCTACGAGCAGTACTTC.